This is a list of T cell receptor beta chains from one sample in a study of long-term antiretroviral therapy in people with HIV. Profiled with immunoSEQ multiplex PCR; TCRdb holds only in-frame clones, not every one. This table holds 15,000 to 20,000 clones, roughly 80% found once. Sequencing used unsorted PBMCs, obtained 2.3 years after starting antiretroviral therapy. The source is a woman aged 35 to 49 with HIV. Both conserved end residues are part of each CDR3. A D gene is named only where the DNA matches it firmly. Not all rows give a size; the values are once, few, many and, for expanded clones, a class.

V gene,D gene,J gene,clone size,CDR3 DNA,CDR3 protein
TRBV30,TRBD1,TRBJ1-6,once,TGTGCCTGGGGAGGACAGGGAGGTTCACCCCTCCACTTT,CAWGGQGGSPLHF
TRBV5-1,NA,TRBJ1-3,NA,TGCGCCAGCAGCACCGGCACAGCTCCCTCTGGAAACACCATATATTTT,CASSTGTAPSGNTIYF
TRBV4-1,NA,TRBJ1-2,NA,TGCGCCAGCAGCCAAGAAGCGACCCAGGCTCAAGGCTACACCTTC,CASSQEATQAQGYTF
TRBV9,TRBD2,TRBJ2-7,few,TGTGCCAGCAGCGTTTCGAGCGGGGGCTTCTACGAGCAGTACTTC,CASSVSSGGFYEQYF
TRBV7-2,TRBD2,TRBJ2-5,NA,TGTGCCAGCAGCTTAGGACTAGCGGGGGGTGGATCAGAGACCCAGTACTTC,CASSLGLAGGGSETQYF
TRBV7-9,NA,TRBJ1-2,NA,TGTGCCAGCAGCCCCGAGGGCGGGACGGAGGCCTACACCTTC,CASSPEGGTEAYTF
TRBV13,NA,TRBJ2-1,NA,TGTGCCAGCAGCTTAGGCCTTGGGTTAGGCTCCTACAATGAGCAGTTCTTC,CASSLGLGLGSYNEQFF
TRBV5-1,TRBD1,TRBJ2-7,NA,TGCGCCAGCAGCTCAGGGGGCGGAGGGGTTGAGCAGTACTTC,CASSSGGGGVEQYF
TRBV29-1,NA,TRBJ2-7,NA,TGCAGCGTTGCGGCAGGGACGCCCTACGAGCAGTACTTC,CSVAAGTPYEQYF
TRBV19,TRBD1,TRBJ1-1,few,TGTGCCAGTAGTCTACAGGGGGCAGAGAGCACTGAAGCTTTCTTT,CASSLQGAESTEAFF
TRBV29-1,TRBD2,TRBJ2-7,NA,TGCAGCGTCGCTGGACCGGGCAGCGGGGAAATGGATGAGCAGTACTTC,CSVAGPGSGEMDEQYF
TRBV11-3,TRBD1,TRBJ1-1,NA,TGTGCCAGCAGTCCAGGGGGGGGCACTGAAGCTTTCTTT,CASSPGGGTEAFF
TRBV19,NA,TRBJ1-4,NA,TGTGCCAGTAGTATAGCAGGAATCGAAAAACTGTTTTTT,CASSIAGIEKLFF
TRBV19,NA,TRBJ1-1,NA,TGTGCCAGTAGTCCGCCGCTGGATCGTCGGGCTTTCTTT,CASSPPLDRRAFF
TRBV5-4,NA,TRBJ2-1,NA,TGTGCCAGCAGCTTGTACGGAATCTACTACAATGAGCAGTTCTTC,CASSLYGIYYNEQFF
TRBV27,NA,TRBJ2-5,NA,TGTGCCAGCAGCCTCAGGGTCGGGGAGACCCAGTACTTC,CASSLRVGETQYF
TRBV4-1,NA,TRBJ2-6,NA,TGCGCCAGCAGCCAAATTCCTGGGGCCAACGTCCTGACTTTC,CASSQIPGANVLTF
TRBV5-1,TRBD1,TRBJ2-2,NA,TGCGCCAGCAGCAGGGACAGGGGCGGTACCGGGGAGCTGTTTTTT,CASSRDRGGTGELFF
TRBV5-4,NA,TRBJ2-2,NA,TGTGCCAGCAGCTTTTTCCAGGGTGGTACCGGGGAGCTGTTTTTT,CASSFFQGGTGELFF
TRBV4-1,NA,TRBJ2-1,NA,TGCGCCAGCAGCCGTCAGGACAATGAGCAGTTCTTC,CASSRQDNEQFF
TRBV5-8,NA,TRBJ1-6,large,TGTGCCAGCAGCGGGCGGACAGCTATCTATAATTCACCCCTCCACTTT,CASSGRTAIYNSPLHF
TRBV4-1,TRBD1,TRBJ1-5,few,TGCGCCAGCAGCCAATCTCCGGGACAGGGTCTTCAGCCCCAGCATTTT,CASSQSPGQGLQPQHF
TRBV11-3,TRBD2,TRBJ2-1,NA,TGTGCCAGCAGCTTAGATCTAGCGGGGGGATATAATGAGCAGTTCTTC,CASSLDLAGGYNEQFF
TRBV6-6,NA,TRBJ1-3,NA,TGTGCCAGCCGACAGACAGGCGGAGGAAACACCATATATTTT,CASRQTGGGNTIYF
TRBV7-2,NA,TRBJ2-5,NA,TGTGCCAGCAGCTTAATGAGACTTTCGGAGACCCAGTACTTC,CASSLMRLSETQYF
TRBV9,TRBD1,TRBJ2-1,NA,TGTGCCAGCAGCGTAGAGGACAGGGTAATGAATGAGCAGTTCTTC,CASSVEDRVMNEQFF
TRBV6-1,TRBD1,TRBJ1-3,NA,TGTGCCAGCAGCCCGGGACAGGGGGCAAACACCATATATTTT,CASSPGQGANTIYF
TRBV7-9,TRBD1,TRBJ2-7,once,TGTGCCAGCATCCGGACCGGGACAGGGATGGGCGAGCAGTACTTC,CASIRTGTGMGEQYF
TRBV30,NA,TRBJ2-1,NA,TGTGCCTGGGTGGGGCCCGCTCGGCAGTTCTTC,CAWVGPARQFF
TRBV11-2,NA,TRBJ1-2,NA,TGTGCCAGCAGCCCACAGGGTCTTGGCTATGGCTACACCTTC,CASSPQGLGYGYTF
TRBV28,NA,TRBJ2-1,once,TGTGCCATTCGGGGAAACGAGCAGTTCTTC,CAIRGNEQFF
TRBV7-2,NA,TRBJ1-2,once,TGTGCCAGCAGCTCATGGGCCATTAACTATGGCTACACCTTC,CASSSWAINYGYTF
TRBV11-2,NA,TRBJ2-3,NA,TGTGCCAGCAGCTTATATAGTACGGAAGCAGATACGCAGTATTTT,CASSLYSTEADTQYF
TRBV18,NA,TRBJ2-7,NA,TGTGCCAGCTCACCGGGGGAGAGGTACGAGCAGTACTTC,CASSPGERYEQYF
TRBV2,NA,TRBJ2-4,NA,TGTGCCAGCGGACAACAGAGGACCGACTATACCATTCAGTACTTC,CASGQQRTDYTIQYF
TRBV15,NA,TRBJ2-1,NA,TGTGCCACCTGGGGCCGGATGGGCTCCTACAATGAGCAGTTCTTC,CATWGRMGSYNEQFF
TRBV15,NA,TRBJ2-2,few,TGTGCCACCAGCAGCAAGGGGGACAACACCGGGGAGCTGTTTTTT,CATSSKGDNTGELFF
TRBV13,TRBD1,TRBJ1-2,NA,TGTGCCAGCAGCCGACGACAGGGGAATAACTATGGCTACACCTTC,CASSRRQGNNYGYTF
TRBV19,TRBD1,TRBJ2-2,once,TGTGCCAGTAACCGGGACAGGGGTCAGAACACCGGGGAGCTGTTTTTT,CASNRDRGQNTGELFF
TRBV7-2,NA,TRBJ1-5,NA,TGTGCCAGCAGCTTAGGCCACCGGCAGCCCCAGCATTTT,CASSLGHRQPQHF
TRBV7-9,NA,TRBJ2-7,NA,TGTGCCAGCAGCCCACCCTCGGATTGGGGCTACGAGCAGTACTTC,CASSPPSDWGYEQYF
TRBV7-2,TRBD1,TRBJ2-4,NA,TGTGCCAGCAGCCCCGGGACAGGTTTCTCGGACATTCAGTACTTC,CASSPGTGFSDIQYF
TRBV11-2,TRBD2,TRBJ2-7,NA,TGTGCCAGCAGCTCCGGACTAGCGGCCTACGAGCAGTACTTC,CASSSGLAAYEQYF
TRBV5-1,NA,TRBJ2-1,NA,TGCGCCAGCAGCTTGGATCAGGGAACCTACAATGAGCAGTTCTTC,CASSLDQGTYNEQFF
TRBV14,NA,TRBJ2-3,once,TGTGCCAGCAGCACCGAGAGCACAGATACGCAGTATTTT,CASSTESTDTQYF
TRBV6-6,NA,TRBJ2-7,once,TGTGCCAGCGGCGGGATTCTTAACGACTACGAGCAGTACTTC,CASGGILNDYEQYF
TRBV5-8,TRBD1,TRBJ1-6,NA,TGTGCCAGCAGGGAGGACAGGGGGTTTTCACCCCTCCACTTT,CASREDRGFSPLHF
TRBV29-1,NA,TRBJ1-2,NA,TGCAGCGTTGTGCTTGGGGGGACCTACTATGGCTACACCTTC,CSVVLGGTYYGYTF
TRBV11-3,NA,TRBJ2-2,NA,TGTGCCAGCAGCTTAGACGCGTTCGTAATCGCCGGGGAGCTGTTTTTT,CASSLDAFVIAGELFF
TRBV11-3,TRBD1,TRBJ1-1,NA,TGTGCCAGCAGCTTAGGACAGGGAACTGAAGCTTTCTTT,CASSLGQGTEAFF
TRBV11-2,NA,TRBJ1-2,NA,TGTGCCAGCAGCTCGGTCCTTCAGGGACCTAACTATGGCTACACCTTC,CASSSVLQGPNYGYTF